The 8 T cell receptor beta chains given below trace back to one sample, sequenced in a study of CD8 T cells in Susac syndrome. RNA totalling roughly 0.5 to 1 ug underwent reverse transcription with random hexamers. A single record per CDR3 protein comes from TCRdb applying MiXCR to the immunoSEQ multiplex PCR reads. The sample holds about 120,000 distinct CDR3 sequences; approximately 94% are singletons and the top ten take approximately 0.12%. The sequenced sample was CD4+ T cells from PBMCs. These receptors all come from a human donor with multiple sclerosis.

This chain links TRBV29-1 with TRBJ2-7; 9 nucleotides align to TRBD1. The CDR3 is 13 residues long. Per germline, CDR1 SQVTM and CDR2 ANQGSEA. Unmatched junction bases numbered 7, after V lost 6 bases and J lost 4 bases. The CDR3 DNA reads TGCAGCGTCGCCACAGGGGGCGAGTACGAGCAGTACTTC. Translating gives CSVATGGEYEQYF.

The gene calls are TRBV5-1 and TRBJ1-1; 7 nucleotides agree with TRBD1. V lost 3 bases and J lost 4; bases outside the gene matches: 6. The CDR3 runs to 14 residues. Germline assignment: CDR1 SGHRS and CDR2 YFSETQ. In nucleotides, the CDR3 is TGCGCCAGCAGCTGGAACAGGGGAAGCACTGAAGCTTTCTTT. Amino acids: CASSWNRGSTEAFF.

The chain employs TRBV3-1 and TRBJ1-5; the D is unclear. The germline CDR1 and CDR2 sequences are LGHDT and YNNKEL (reference sequence). The CDR3 contains 15 residues. The V gene lost 0 bases and the J gene lost 5 bases, with 11 bases spanning the gap. CDR3 sequence (DNA): TGTGCCAGCAGCCAAGATGGTGCCGAAGATCAGCCCCAGCATTTT. Its protein product is CASSQDGAEDQPQHF.

The chain recombines TRBV11-2 with TRBJ2-7, with D unresolved. This CDR3 has 11 residues. Trimming took off 4 bases at V and 7 bases at J, with 8 bases between the two ends. Germline CDR1 reads SGHAT; CDR2 reads FQNNGV. The CDR3 loop is CASSSLVEQYF. In nucleotides, the CDR3 is TGTGCCAGCAGCTCTCTGGTGGAGCAGTACTTC.

This clonotype was seen just once. V gene TRBV30 combines with J gene TRBJ2-1; tentatively, D is TRBD2 (6 bases). The V and J ends lost 5 bases and 10 bases respectively, with 15 bases between them. The CDR3 consists of 12 residues. In germline, CDR1 is GTSNPN, CDR2 SVGIG (reference sequence). CDR3 nucleotide sequence: TGTGCCTGGGGCCGCGGGGCAAGCGAGCAGTTCTTC. Translation: CAWGRGASEQFF.

J is TRBJ1-5 and V is TRBV3-1; TRBD1 is a possible D gene (6 bases). Germline V gene lookup returns CDR1 LGHDT and CDR2 YNNKEL (reference sequence). CDR3 length: 14 amino acids. The ends were cut back, 0 bases at V and 7 bases at J, with 10 bases in the middle. The CDR3 loop reads CASSQDRGWQPQHF. Written as DNA, the CDR3 is TGTGCCAGCAGCCAAGATAGGGGGTGGCAGCCCCAGCATTTT.

The rearrangement links TRBV12-3 or TRBV12-4 to TRBJ2-7, with no clear D. This CDR3 comprises 12 residues. The V gene lost 6 bases and the J gene lost 7 bases, with 13 bases spanning the gap. In DNA, the CDR3 is TGTGCCAGCAGCATCTTCCCCTGGGAGCAGTACTTC. Its translation: CASSIFPWEQYF.

The V gene is TRBV5-4, the J gene TRBJ1-2, with 11 bases identical to TRBD1. Germline CDR1 reads SGHNT; CDR2 reads YYREEE (reference sequence). The CDR3 runs 17 residues. Unmatched junction bases numbered 9, after V lost 0 bases and J lost 5 bases. For the CDR3, the DNA is TGTGCCAGCAGCTTGGGTGGACAGGGGGCGTTGGGGTATGGCTACACCTTC. It encodes CASSLGGQGALGYGYTF.